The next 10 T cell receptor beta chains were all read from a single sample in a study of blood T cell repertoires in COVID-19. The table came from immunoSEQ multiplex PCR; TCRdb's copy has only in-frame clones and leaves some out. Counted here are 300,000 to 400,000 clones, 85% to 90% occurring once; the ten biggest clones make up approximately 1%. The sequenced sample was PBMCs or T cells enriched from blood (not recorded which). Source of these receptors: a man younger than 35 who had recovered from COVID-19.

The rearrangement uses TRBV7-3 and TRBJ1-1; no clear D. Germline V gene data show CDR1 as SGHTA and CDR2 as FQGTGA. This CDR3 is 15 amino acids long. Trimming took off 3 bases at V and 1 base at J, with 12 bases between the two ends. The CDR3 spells CASSLYSVTNTEAFF. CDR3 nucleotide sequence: TGTGCCAGCAGCTTGTACAGTGTCACGAACACTGAAGCTTTCTTT.

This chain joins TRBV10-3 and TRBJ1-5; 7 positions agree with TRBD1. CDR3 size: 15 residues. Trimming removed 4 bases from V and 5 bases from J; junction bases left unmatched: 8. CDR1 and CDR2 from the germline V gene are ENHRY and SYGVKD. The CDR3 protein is CAISVGAGTDQPQHF. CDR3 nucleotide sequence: TGTGCCATCAGTGTAGGCGCAGGGACAGATCAGCCCCAGCATTTT.

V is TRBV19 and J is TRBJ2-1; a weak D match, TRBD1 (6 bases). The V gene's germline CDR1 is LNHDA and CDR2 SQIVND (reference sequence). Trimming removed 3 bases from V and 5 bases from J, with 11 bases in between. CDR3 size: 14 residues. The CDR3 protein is CASSMGRDNNEQFF. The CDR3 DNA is TGTGCCAGTAGTATGGGCAGGGACAACAATGAGCAGTTCTTC.

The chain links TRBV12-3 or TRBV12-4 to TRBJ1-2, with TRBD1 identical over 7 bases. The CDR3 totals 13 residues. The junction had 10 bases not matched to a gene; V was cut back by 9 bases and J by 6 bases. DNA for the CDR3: TGTGCCAGTTTTGACAGGGTCTTAGATGGCTACACCTTC. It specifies CASFDRVLDGYTF.

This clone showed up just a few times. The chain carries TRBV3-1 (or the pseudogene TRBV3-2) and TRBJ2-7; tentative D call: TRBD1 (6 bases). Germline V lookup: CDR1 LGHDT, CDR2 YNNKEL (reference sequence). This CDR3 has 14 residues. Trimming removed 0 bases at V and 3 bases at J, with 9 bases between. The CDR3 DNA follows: TGTGCCAGCAGCCAAGATGTGGGACACTACGAGCAGTACTTC. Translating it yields CASSQDVGHYEQYF.

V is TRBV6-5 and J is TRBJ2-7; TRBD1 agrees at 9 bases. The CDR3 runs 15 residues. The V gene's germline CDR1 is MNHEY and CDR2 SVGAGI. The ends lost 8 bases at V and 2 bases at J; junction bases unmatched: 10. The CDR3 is CASSSPGTGTYEQYF. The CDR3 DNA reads TGTGCCAGCTCTTCCCCCGGGACAGGGACCTACGAGCAGTACTTC.

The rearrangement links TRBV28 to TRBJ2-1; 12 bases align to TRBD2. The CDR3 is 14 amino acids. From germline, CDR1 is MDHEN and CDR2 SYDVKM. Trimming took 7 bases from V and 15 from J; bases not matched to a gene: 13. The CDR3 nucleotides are TGTGCCAGCATGGCTAGCGGGAGGGCCGAGGGCGCGTTCTTC. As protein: CASMASGRAEGAFF.

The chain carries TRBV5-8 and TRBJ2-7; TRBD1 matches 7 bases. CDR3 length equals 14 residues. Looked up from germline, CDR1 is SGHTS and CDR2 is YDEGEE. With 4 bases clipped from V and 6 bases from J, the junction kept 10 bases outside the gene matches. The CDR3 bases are TGTGCCAGCAGCCCTGTGACAGGGCTGGGCGAGCAGTACTTC. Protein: CASSPVTGLGEQYF.

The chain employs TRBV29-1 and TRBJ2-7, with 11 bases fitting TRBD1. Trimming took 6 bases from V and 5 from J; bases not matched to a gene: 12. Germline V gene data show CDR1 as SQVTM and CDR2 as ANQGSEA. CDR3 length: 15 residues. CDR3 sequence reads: CSVTPYPGQGDEQYF. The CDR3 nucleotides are TGCAGCGTGACCCCGTACCCGGGACAGGGGGACGAGCAGTACTTC.

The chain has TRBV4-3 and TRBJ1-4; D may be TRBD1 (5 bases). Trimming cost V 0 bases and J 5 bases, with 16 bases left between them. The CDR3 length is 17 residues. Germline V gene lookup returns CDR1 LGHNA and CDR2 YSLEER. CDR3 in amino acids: CASSQERPTGSNEKLFF. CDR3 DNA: TGCGCCAGCAGCCAAGAGCGGCCAACAGGTTCCAATGAAAAACTGTTTTTT.